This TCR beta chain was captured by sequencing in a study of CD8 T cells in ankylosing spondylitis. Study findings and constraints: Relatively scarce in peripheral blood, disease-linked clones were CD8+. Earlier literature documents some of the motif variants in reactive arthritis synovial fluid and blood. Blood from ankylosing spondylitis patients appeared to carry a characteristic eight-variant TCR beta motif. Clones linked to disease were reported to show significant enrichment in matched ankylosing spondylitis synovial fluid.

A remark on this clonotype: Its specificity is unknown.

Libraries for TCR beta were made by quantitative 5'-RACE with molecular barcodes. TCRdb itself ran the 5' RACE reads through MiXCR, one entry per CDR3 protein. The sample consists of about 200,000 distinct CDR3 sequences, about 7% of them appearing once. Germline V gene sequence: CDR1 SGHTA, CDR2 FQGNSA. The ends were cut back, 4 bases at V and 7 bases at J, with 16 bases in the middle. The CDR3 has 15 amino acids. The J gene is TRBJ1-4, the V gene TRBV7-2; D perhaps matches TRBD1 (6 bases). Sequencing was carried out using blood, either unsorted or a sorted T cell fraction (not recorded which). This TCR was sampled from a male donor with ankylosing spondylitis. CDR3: CASSYYRDKGEKLFF. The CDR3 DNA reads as TGTGCCAGCAGCTATTACAGGGATAAGGGTGAAAAACTGTTTTTT. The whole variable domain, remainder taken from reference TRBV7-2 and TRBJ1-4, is GAGVSQSPSNKVTEKGKDVELRCDPISGHTALYWYRQSLGQGLEFLIYFQGNSAPDKSGLPSDRFSAERTGGSVSTLTIQRTQQEDSAVYLCASSYYRDKGEKLFFGSGTQLSVL.